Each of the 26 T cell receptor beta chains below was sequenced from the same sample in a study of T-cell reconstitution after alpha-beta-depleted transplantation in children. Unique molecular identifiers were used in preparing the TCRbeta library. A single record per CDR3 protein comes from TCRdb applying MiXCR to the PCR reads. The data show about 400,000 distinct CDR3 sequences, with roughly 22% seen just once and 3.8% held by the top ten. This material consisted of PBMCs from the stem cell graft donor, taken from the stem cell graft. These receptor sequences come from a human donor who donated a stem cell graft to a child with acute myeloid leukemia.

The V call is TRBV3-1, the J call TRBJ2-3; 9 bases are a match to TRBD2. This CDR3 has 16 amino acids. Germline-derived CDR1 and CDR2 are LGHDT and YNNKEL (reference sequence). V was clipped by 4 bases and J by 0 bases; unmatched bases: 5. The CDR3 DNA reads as TGTGCCAGCAGCCCCTACCTAGCGGGGAGCACAGATACGCAGTATTTT. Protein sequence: CASSPYLAGSTDTQYF.

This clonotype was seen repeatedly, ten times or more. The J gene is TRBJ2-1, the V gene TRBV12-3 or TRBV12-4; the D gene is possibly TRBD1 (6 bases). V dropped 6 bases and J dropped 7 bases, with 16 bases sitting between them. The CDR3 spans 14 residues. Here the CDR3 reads CASSLGAGGNEQFF. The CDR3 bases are TGTGCCAGCAGCCTGGGGGCAGGAGGAAATGAGCAGTTCTTC.

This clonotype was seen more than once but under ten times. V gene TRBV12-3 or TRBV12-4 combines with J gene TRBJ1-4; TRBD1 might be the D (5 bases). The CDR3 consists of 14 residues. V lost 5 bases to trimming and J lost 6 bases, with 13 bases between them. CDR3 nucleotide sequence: TGTGCCAGCAGTGACCTGGGGGGTCATGAAAAACTGTTTTTT. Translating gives CASSDLGGHEKLFF.

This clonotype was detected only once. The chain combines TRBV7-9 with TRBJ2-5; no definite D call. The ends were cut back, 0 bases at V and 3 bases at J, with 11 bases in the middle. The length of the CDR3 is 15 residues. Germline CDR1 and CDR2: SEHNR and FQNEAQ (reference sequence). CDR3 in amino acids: CASSLAPGYEETQYF. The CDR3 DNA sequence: TGTGCCAGCAGCTTAGCTCCCGGGTACGAAGAGACCCAGTACTTC.

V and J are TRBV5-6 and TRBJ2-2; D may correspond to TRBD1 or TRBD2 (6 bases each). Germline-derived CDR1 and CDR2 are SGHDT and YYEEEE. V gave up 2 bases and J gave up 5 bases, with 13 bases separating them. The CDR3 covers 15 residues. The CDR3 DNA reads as TGTGCCAGCAGCTTTGGAGGGGGGCGTACCGGGGAGCTGTTTTTT. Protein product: CASSFGGGRTGELFF.

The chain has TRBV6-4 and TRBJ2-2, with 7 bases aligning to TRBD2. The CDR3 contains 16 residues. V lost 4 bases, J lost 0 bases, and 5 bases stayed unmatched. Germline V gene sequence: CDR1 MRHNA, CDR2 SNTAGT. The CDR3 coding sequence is TGTGCCAGCAGTGTGGGCGGGAGTTCGAACACCGGGGAGCTGTTTTTT. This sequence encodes CASSVGGSSNTGELFF.

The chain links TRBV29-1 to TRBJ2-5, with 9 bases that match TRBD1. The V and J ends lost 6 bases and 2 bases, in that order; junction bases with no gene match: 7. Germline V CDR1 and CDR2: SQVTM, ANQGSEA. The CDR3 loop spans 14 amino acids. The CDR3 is CSVERDRAQETQYF. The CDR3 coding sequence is TGCAGCGTCGAGAGGGACAGGGCTCAAGAGACCCAGTACTTC.

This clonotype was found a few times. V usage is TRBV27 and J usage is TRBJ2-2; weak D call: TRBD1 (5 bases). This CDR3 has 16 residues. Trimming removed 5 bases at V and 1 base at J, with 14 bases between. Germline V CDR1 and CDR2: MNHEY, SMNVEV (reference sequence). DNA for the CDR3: TGTGCCAGCAGTCCCCGACAGAGGAGGAACACCGGGGAGCTGTTTTTT. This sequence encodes CASSPRQRRNTGELFF.

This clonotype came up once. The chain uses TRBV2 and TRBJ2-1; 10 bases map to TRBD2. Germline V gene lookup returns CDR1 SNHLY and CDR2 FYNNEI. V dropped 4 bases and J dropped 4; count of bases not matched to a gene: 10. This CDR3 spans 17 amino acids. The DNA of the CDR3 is TGTGCCAGCAGTGGGGCTAGCGGGAGACCTTTATACAATGAGCAGTTCTTC. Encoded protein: CASSGASGRPLYNEQFF.

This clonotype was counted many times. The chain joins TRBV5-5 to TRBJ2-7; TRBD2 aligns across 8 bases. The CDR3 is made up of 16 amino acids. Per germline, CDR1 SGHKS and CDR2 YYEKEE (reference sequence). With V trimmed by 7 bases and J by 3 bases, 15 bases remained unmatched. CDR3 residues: CASHRDSGGFNYEQYF. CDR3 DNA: TGTGCCAGCCACCGGGATTCGGGAGGGTTCAACTACGAGCAGTACTTC.

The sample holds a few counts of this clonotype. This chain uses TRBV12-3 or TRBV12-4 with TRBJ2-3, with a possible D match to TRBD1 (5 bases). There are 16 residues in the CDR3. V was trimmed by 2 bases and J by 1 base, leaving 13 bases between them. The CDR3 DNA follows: TGTGCCAGCAGTTTAAACCCCCAGGGCGGCACAGATACGCAGTATTTT. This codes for CASSLNPQGGTDTQYF.

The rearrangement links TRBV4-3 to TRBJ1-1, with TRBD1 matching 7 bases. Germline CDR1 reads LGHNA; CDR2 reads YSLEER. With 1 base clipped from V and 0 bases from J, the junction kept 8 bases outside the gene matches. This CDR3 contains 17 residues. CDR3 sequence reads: CASSQGGGRFMNTEAFF. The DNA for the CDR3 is TGCGCCAGCAGCCAAGGAGGGGGCAGATTCATGAACACTGAAGCTTTCTTT.

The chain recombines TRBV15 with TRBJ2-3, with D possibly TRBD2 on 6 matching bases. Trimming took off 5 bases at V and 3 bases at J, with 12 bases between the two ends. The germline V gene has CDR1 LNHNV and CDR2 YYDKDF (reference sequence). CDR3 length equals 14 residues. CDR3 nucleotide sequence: TGTGCCACCAGCCAGGACTACCTTACAGATACGCAGTATTTT. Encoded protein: CATSQDYLTDTQYF.

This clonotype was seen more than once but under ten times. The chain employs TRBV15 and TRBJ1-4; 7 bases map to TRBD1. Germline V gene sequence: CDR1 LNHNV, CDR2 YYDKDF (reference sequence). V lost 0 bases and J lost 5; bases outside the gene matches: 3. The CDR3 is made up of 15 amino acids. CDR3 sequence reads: CATSRETGRNEKLFF. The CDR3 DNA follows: TGTGCCACCAGCAGAGAGACAGGGCGGAATGAAAAACTGTTTTTT. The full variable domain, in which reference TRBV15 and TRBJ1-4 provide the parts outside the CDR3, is DAMVIQNPRYQVTQFGKPVTLSCSQTLNHNVMYWYQQKSSQAPKLLFHYYDKDFNNEADTPDNFQSRRPNTSFCFLDIRSPGLGDTAMYLCATSRETGRNEKLFFGSGTQLSVL.

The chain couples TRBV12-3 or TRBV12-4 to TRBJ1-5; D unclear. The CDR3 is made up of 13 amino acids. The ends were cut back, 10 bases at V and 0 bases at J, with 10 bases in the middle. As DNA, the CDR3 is TGTGCCACCCAAGCGAATAGCAATCAGCCCCAGCATTTT. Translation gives CATQANSNQPQHF.

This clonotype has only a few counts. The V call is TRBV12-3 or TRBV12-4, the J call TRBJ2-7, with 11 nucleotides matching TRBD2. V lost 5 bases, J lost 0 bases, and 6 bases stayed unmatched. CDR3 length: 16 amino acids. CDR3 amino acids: CASSRGTSGNSYEQYF. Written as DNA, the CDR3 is TGTGCCAGCAGTCGGGGGACTAGCGGCAACTCCTACGAGCAGTACTTC.

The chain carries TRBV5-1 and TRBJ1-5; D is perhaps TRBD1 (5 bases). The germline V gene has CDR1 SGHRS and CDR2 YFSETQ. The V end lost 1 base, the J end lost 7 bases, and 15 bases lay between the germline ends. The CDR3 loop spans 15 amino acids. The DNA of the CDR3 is TGCGCCAGCAGCTTGAGTACCGGGGGTGGACAGCCCCAGCATTTT. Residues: CASSLSTGGGQPQHF.

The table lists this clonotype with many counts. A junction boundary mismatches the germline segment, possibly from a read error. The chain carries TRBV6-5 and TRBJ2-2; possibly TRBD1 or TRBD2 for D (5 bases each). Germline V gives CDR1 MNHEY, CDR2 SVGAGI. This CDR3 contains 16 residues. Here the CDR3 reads CASSYPEGASTGELFF. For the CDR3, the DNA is TGTGCCAGCAGTTATCCGGAAGGGGCGAGTACCGGGGAGCTTTTTTTT.

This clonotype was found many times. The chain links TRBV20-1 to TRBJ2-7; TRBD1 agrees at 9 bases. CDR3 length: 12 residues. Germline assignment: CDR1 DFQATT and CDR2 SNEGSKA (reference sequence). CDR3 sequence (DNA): TGCGGCACGGGACAGGGTTCCTACGAGCAGTACTTC. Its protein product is CGTGQGSYEQYF.

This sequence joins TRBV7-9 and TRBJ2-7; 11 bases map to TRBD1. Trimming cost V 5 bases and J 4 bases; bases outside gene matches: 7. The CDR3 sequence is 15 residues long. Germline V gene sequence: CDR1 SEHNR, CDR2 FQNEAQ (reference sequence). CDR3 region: CASSPRTGGRYEQYF. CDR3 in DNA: TGTGCCAGCAGCCCTCGGACAGGGGGCAGGTACGAGCAGTACTTC.

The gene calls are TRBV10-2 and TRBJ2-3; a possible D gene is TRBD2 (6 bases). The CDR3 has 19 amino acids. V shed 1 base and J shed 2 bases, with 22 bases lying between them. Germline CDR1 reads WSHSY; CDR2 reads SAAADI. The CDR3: CASSEWRGDGRILTDTQYF. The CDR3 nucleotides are TGCGCCAGCAGTGAGTGGAGGGGCGACGGGCGGATTCTCACAGATACGCAGTATTTT.

CDR3 in DNA: TGTGCCAGCAGCCGTCAACTAGCGGTAGAGGGGGAGCAGTACTTC. Its protein is CASSRQLAVEGEQYF. The gene calls are TRBV7-2 and TRBJ2-7; TRBD2 matches at 8 bases. Germline trimming cut 5 bases from V and 7 bases from J; bases unmatched to any gene: 13. Germline V gene data show CDR1 as SGHTA and CDR2 as FQGNSA. This CDR3 comprises 15 residues.

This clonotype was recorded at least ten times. Written as DNA, the CDR3 is TGCAGTGCTAGGAGACAGGGCGGGGAGACCCAGTACTTC. Protein sequence: CSARRQGGETQYF. The chain recombines TRBV20-1 with TRBJ2-5, with 7 bases fitting TRBD1. V was clipped by 3 bases and J by 5 bases; unmatched bases: 6. Germline lookup yields CDR1 DFQATT and CDR2 SNEGSKA (reference sequence). CDR3 length equals 13 residues.

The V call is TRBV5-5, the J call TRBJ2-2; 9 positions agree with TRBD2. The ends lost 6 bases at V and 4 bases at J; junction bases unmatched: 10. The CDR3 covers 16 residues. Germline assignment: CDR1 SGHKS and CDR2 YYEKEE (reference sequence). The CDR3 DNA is TGTGCCAGCAAGTCGGGGGGACTAGCAATCACCGGGGAGCTGTTTTTT. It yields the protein CASKSGGLAITGELFF.

The CDR3 sequence is CASRGDADYNNEQFF. For the CDR3, the DNA is TGTGCCAGTAGGGGGGACGCGGACTACAACAATGAGCAGTTCTTC. The chain couples TRBV19 to TRBJ2-1; D might be TRBD2 (6 bases). Trimming removed 6 bases at V and 5 bases at J, with 17 bases between. Germline V CDR1 and CDR2: LNHDA, SQIVND (reference sequence). CDR3 size: 15 residues.

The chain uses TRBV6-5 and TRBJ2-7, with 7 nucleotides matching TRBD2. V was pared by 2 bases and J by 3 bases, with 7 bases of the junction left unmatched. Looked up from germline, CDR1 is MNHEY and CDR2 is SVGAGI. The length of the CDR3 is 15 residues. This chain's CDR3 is CASSYQRDYRYEQYF. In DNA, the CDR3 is TGTGCCAGCAGTTACCAAAGGGACTACCGCTACGAGCAGTACTTC.